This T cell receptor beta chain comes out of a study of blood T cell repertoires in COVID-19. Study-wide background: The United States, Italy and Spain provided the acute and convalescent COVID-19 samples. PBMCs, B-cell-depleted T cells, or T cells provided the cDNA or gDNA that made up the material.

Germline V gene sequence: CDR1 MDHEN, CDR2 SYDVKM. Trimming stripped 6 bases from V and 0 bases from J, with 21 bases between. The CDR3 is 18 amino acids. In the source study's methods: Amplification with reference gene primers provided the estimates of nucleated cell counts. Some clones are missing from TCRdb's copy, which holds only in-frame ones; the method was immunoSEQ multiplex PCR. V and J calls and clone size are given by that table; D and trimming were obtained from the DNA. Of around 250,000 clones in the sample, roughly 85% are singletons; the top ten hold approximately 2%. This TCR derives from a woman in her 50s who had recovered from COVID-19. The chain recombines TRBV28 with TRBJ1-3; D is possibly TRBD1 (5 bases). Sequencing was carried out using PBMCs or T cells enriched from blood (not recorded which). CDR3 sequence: CASRYQLWFQGSGNTIYF. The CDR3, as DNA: TGTGCCAGCAGATATCAACTGTGGTTCCAGGGCTCTGGAAACACCATATATTTT.